The T cell receptor beta chain under discussion was sequenced for a study of T-cell reconstitution after alpha-beta-depleted transplantation in children (dated by TCRdb to 2016 to 2018). Background for the entire study: Using TCR repertoire profiling, the study followed T-cell immune reconstitution in a quantitative way in children after TCRalphabeta/CD19-depleted allogeneic hematopoietic cell transplantation.

Measured from the cysteine to the phenylalanine, the CDR3 is 13 residues long. Only the CDR3 part of the read is kept: 39 bases, read in frame from the first base. The germline V gene (reference sequence) gives CDR1 as LNHDA and CDR2 as SQIVND. Deletion took 7 bases off V and 4 bases off J, with a span of 13 bases between the germline ends. Study-level results and caveats: Hyperexpanded clone frequencies declined over subsequent months; after one year, T-cell counts and TCRbeta diversity were mostly attributed to newly produced T cells. The high TCRbeta diversity at day 60 in some patients was ascribed to recipient T cells and intrathymic progenitors that had survived conditioning. The apparently early alphabetaT-cell count recovery about two months after transplant was reportedly dependent on only several hundred rapidly expanded clones derived from non-depleted graft cells.

This clonotype came up a few times. This clone's antigen is unknown. Base quality data are lacking; no much larger clone is found one base away. What the treatment or condition label conveys for this sample: allogeneic hematopoietic cell transplantation with graft depleted of TCRalphabeta T cells and CD19 B cells. Transplant recipients were children who received TCRalphabeta/CD19-depleted allogeneic hematopoietic cell grafts. The method was PCR. The sequencing machine was an Illumina HiSeq 2500. TCR libraries were prepared with molecular barcoding, using unique molecular identifiers to normalize TCRbeta repertoire quantification. Through fastp at Q25 and MiXCR, TCRdb rebuilt clones from the public reads, retaining in-frame beta chains. Identical CDR3 protein sequences are pooled into one entry, listed with their most common genes and DNA. This sample gives about 200,000 distinct CDR3 sequences in total; approximately 15% of them show up just once. Approximately 40% of the sample comes from the top ten.

This material consisted of PBMCs, mostly from graft donor cells, taken 360 days after TCRalphabeta/CD19-depleted stem cell transplant. The source of this sequence is a male patient between 2 and 15 years old who had a stem cell transplant for acute lymphoblastic leukemia, so the T cells may come from the graft donor. This receptor chain uses TRBV19 and TRBJ1-1, with the D segment identity uncertain. The CDR3 protein: CASTGGRGTEAFF. In nucleotide form, the sequence is TGTGCCAGTACCGGTGGACGGGGCACTGAAGCTTTCTTT. Reference TRBV19 and TRBJ1-1 proteins supply the regions before and after the CDR3; the full variable domain is: DGGITQSPKYLFRKEGQNVTLSCEQNLNHDAMYWYRQDPGQGLRLIYYSQIVNDFQKGDIAEGYSVSREKKESFPLTVTSAQKNPTAFYLCASTGGRGTEAFFGQGTRLTVV.